Described below is a single TCR beta chain sequence and its context. Its antigen is currently not known. Qualities for individual bases were not recorded, and no much larger clone is one base off. Library prep was done by the immunoSEQ multiplex PCR assay. Concerning the study's data processing: A statistical classification framework was developed to diagnose cytomegalovirus status using the catalog of TCR beta chain sequences. TCRdb's version of the immuneACCESS table is confined to in-frame rearrangements and falls short of the full clone set. An unresolved V gene accounts for under half of the shortfall where checked; the remainder is of unknown origin. That table furnishes V, J and clone size, whereas the DNA furnished D and trimming. This sample gives a few hundred thousand clones in total; nearly 90% of them show up just once. The top ten clonotypes cover around 0.34% of the sample. Separate from the approximately 670-subject first cohort, the validation cohort of roughly 130 subjects was the group to which the donors belonged.

The CDR3 contains 14 residues, cysteine and phenylalanine counted. Of the read, only the CDR3 DNA is kept; its 42 bases are in frame from base 1. CDR1 and CDR2 are drawn from the germline V gene: MNHNS, SASEGT. At the junction V is shortened by 8 bases and J by 4 bases; bases outside the gene matches: 9. The sample originates from a study of cytomegalovirus exposure and HLA in healthy donors (dated by TCRdb to 2016 to 2017). As for the study more broadly: A later analysis indicated that the 120 or so validation repertoires were generated on the platform also employed for the 600 to 750 repertoires of the first cohort. The study aimed to test whether cataloging public T cell receptors could reveal signatures of past pathogen exposure. Along with the roughly 670-subject first cohort, a separate validation cohort of about 110 different subjects was used. High-throughput TCR immunosequencing, statistical association of individual TCRs with disease status, and machine learning were combined to predict cytomegalovirus infection status.

Summary of the overall study and its limitations: In vitro tests confirmed that a few of the cytomegalovirus-associated TCR beta chains recognize cytomegalovirus antigens. A later analysis lacked HLA typing for the validation cohort, so it scored co-occurrence in that cohort across all 110 or so repertoires. While some public TCRs were present in many individuals, most TCR sequences turned up only very rarely across donors. A total of 150 to 200 TCR beta chains were listed by the study as associated with cytomegalovirus. The classifier was reported to diagnose cytomegalovirus status with high specificity and sensitivity in both the original and validation cohorts. Of the cluster scores, approximately 95% were above 0 in a later analysis, which found that TCRs clustered in the first cohort also tended to co-occur in the 120 or so validation repertoires. The authors suggested that the approach could potentially be generalized to other disease states and immunological phenotypes.

Sequencing used PBMCs. The origin of this receptor is a woman between 18 and 29 years old in good health and CMV-seronegative. The chain is made from TRBV6-1 and TRBJ2-7, and 9 bases in between align with TRBD1. The CDR3 in this case is CASLVTGGSYEQYF. At the DNA level, the sequence is TGTGCCAGCCTAGTAACAGGGGGCTCTTACGAGCAGTACTTC.